A single sample is the source of the 18 T cell receptor beta chains below, sequenced in a study of Ad26.COV2.S vaccination and SARS-CoV-2 variants. Treatment: 19 received Ad26.COV2.S at low or high dose, single or two shots; roughly five received placebo; per-sample allocation not given. All samples were drawn on day 63, counting from the first vaccine or placebo injection. Profiled with immunoSEQ multiplex PCR; TCRdb holds only in-frame clones, not every one. The sample holds about 400,000 clones; roughly 90% are singletons and the top ten take over 1.5%. Here the sequenced sample was peripheral blood, taken in a trial of Ad26.COV2.S vaccine versus placebo. The receptor source for this set is a person aged 18-60 years who received the Ad26.COV2.S COVID-19 vaccine or a placebo.

The V call is TRBV7-2, the J call TRBJ2-3, with D perhaps matching TRBD2 (7 bases). V lost 7 bases to trimming and J lost 3 bases, with 17 bases between them. The germline gives CDR1 SGHTA, CDR2 FQGNSA. The CDR3 runs to 15 residues. The CDR3 loop is CASILGGGATDTQYF. For the CDR3, the DNA is TGTGCCAGCATACTGGGAGGGGGGGCGACAGATACGCAGTATTTT.

The V gene is TRBV30, the J gene TRBJ1-5; 7 bases are shared with TRBD1. This CDR3 is 14 amino acids long. Germline trimming cut 2 bases from V and 2 bases from J; bases unmatched to any gene: 3. Germline CDR1 reads GTSNPN; CDR2 reads SVGIG (reference sequence). In nucleotides, the CDR3 is TGTGCCTGGAGTTCCGGACAGGGCAATCAGCCCCAGCATTTT. Protein sequence: CAWSSGQGNQPQHF.

V is TRBV28 and J is TRBJ1-3, with a weak D call TRBD1 (5 bases). This CDR3 region has 12 residues. V gave up 6 bases and J gave up 2 bases, with 5 bases separating them. Germline loops: CDR1 MDHEN, CDR2 SYDVKM. The CDR3 sequence: CASRGAGNTIYF. The DNA for the CDR3 is TGTGCCAGCAGAGGGGCTGGAAACACCATATATTTT.

This sequence joins TRBV7-6 and TRBJ2-1, with 12 bases lining up with TRBD2. Trimming took 3 bases from V and 4 from J; bases not matched to a gene: 1. CDR3 length equals 15 residues. Per germline, CDR1 SGHVS and CDR2 FNYEAQ. The CDR3 loop reads CASSFGLAGYNEQFF. The CDR3 bases are TGTGCCAGCAGCTTCGGACTAGCGGGGTACAATGAGCAGTTCTTC.

J is TRBJ1-4 and V is TRBV7-2; D is perhaps TRBD1 (6 bases). Germline V lookup: CDR1 SGHTA, CDR2 FQGNSA. This CDR3 is built from 15 residues. Trimming took 1 base from V and 5 from J, leaving 11 bases between them. The CDR3 DNA reads as TGTGCCAGCAGCTTAGATGGGGGGCTGAATGAAAAACTGTTTTTT. Translation: CASSLDGGLNEKLFF.

The chain is built from TRBV5-8 and TRBJ2-5, with 9 bases matching TRBD1. The CDR3 spans 14 residues. Trimming removed 3 bases from V and 3 bases from J; junction bases left unmatched: 3. Germline V lookup: CDR1 SGHTS, CDR2 YDEGEE. As DNA, the CDR3 is TGTGCCAGCAGCTGGCGACAGGGGGAAGAGACCCAGTACTTC. Its translation: CASSWRQGEETQYF. Together with reference TRBV5-8 and TRBJ2-5, the CDR3 gives the full variable domain: EAGVTQSPTHLIKTRGQQATLRCSPISGHTSVYWYQQALGLGLQFLLWYDEGEERNRGNFPPRFSGRQFPNYSSELNVNALELEDSALYLCASSWRQGEETQYFGPGTRLLVL.

This clone appeared once. V is TRBV7-5 and J is TRBJ1-1; the table names TRBD1, a call not compared with the DNA. TRBV7-5 is classified as a pseudogene. The CDR3 runs to 15 residues. The CDR3 DNA reads TGTGCCAGAAGCTTGCGGGGACAGGAGAACACTGAAGCTTTCTTT. It codes for CARSLRGQENTEAFF.

The chain recombines TRBV7-9 with TRBJ2-1; D not certain. The length of the CDR3 is 15 residues. Germline CDR1 and CDR2: SEHNR and FQNEAQ (reference sequence). Trimming left V 5 bases short and J 0 bases short, with 11 bases between. CDR3 region: CASSLTSSSYNEQFF. The CDR3 coding sequence is TGTGCCAGCAGCCTAACTTCTAGCTCCTACAATGAGCAGTTCTTC.

This clone has only one observation. This sequence joins TRBV6-5 and TRBJ1-2; D might be TRBD1 (6 bases). This CDR3 contains 15 residues. Germline CDR1 MNHEY, CDR2 SVGAGI. With 2 bases removed from V and 2 bases from J, the gap between germline ends came to 12 bases. The CDR3 DNA follows: TGTGCCAGCAGTTACACCCGAACAGGGAACTATGGCTACACCTTC. Amino acids: CASSYTRTGNYGYTF.

V is TRBV6-2 or TRBV6-3 and J is TRBJ2-5; D unclear. Germline V lookup: CDR1 MNHEY, CDR2 SVGEGT. CDR3 length equals 14 residues. V was pared by 3 bases and J by 0 bases, with 8 bases between. CDR3 sequence (DNA): TGTGCCAGCAGTTATCAAGCGTACCAAGAGACCCAGTACTTC. Amino acid sequence: CASSYQAYQETQYF.

The genes are TRBV7-6 and TRBJ1-6; 7 positions agree with TRBD1. Losses at the gene ends were 3 bases for V and 4 bases for J; bases not matched to a gene: 3. CDR3 length: 15 amino acids. Germline lookup yields CDR1 SGHVS and CDR2 FNYEAQ. CDR3 protein: CASSLTGRYNSPLHF. The DNA of the CDR3 is TGTGCCAGCAGCTTGACAGGGCGGTATAATTCACCCCTCCACTTT.

V and J are TRBV6-5 and TRBJ2-1, with 12 bases matching TRBD2. Germline V lookup: CDR1 MNHEY, CDR2 SVGAGI. The trim removed 4 bases at V and 12 bases at J, leaving 7 bases unmatched. The CDR3 is 14 residues long. The CDR3 region has the DNA TGTGCCAGCAGTTCCCGACTAGCGGGGGTCTTGCAGTTCTTC. The encoded protein is CASSSRLAGVLQFF.

The chain links TRBV18 to TRBJ1-4; 9 bases line up with TRBD1. The CDR3 has 15 residues. The germline V gene has CDR1 KGHSH and CDR2 LQKENI. V lost 6 bases, J lost 5 bases, and 7 bases stayed unmatched. CDR3 bases: TGTGCCAGCTCTCGCACCGGGACAGGGAATGAAAAACTGTTTTTT. Amino acids: CASSRTGTGNEKLFF.

This CDR3 is CASSVKGLVETQYF. CDR3 nucleotides: TGTGCCAGCAGCGTAAAGGGGCTAGTTGAGACCCAGTACTTC. The chain combines TRBV9 with TRBJ2-5, with D possibly TRBD1 on 5 matching bases. Germline lookup yields CDR1 SGDLS and CDR2 YYNGEE. The CDR3 totals 14 residues. Deletions cut 1 base from V and 5 bases from J, with 12 bases between.

V is TRBV28 and J is TRBJ1-5; maybe TRBD1 (5 bases). Trimming stripped 2 bases from V and 4 bases from J, with 12 bases between. This CDR3 region has 15 residues. Germline values: CDR1 MDHEN, CDR2 SYDVKM. CDR3 sequence reads: CASSLRGRWNQPQHF. The CDR3 nucleotides read TGTGCCAGCAGTTTAAGGGGAAGATGGAATCAGCCCCAGCATTTT.

This clone was counted a single time. The chain links TRBV4-3 to TRBJ1-1; 10 bases align to TRBD1. The germline V gene has CDR1 LGHNA and CDR2 YSLEER. V dropped 1 base and J dropped 3; count of bases not matched to a gene: 5. CDR3 length: 16 residues. CDR3: CASSQAWTGGDTEAFF. The CDR3 DNA is TGCGCCAGCAGCCAAGCTTGGACAGGGGGTGACACTGAAGCTTTCTTT.

This clone has only one observation. The J gene is TRBJ2-7, the V gene TRBV29-1; TRBD1 aligns across 8 bases. With V trimmed by 7 bases and J by 0 bases, 8 bases remained unmatched. The CDR3 loop spans 14 amino acids. Germline V gene sequence: CDR1 SQVTM, CDR2 ANQGSEA. The CDR3 region is CSGIWTGSSYEQYF. DNA for the CDR3: TGCAGCGGGATCTGGACAGGGAGCTCCTACGAGCAGTACTTC.

The chain has TRBV5-1 and TRBJ2-5, with TRBD1 matching 9 bases. CDR3 length: 14 amino acids. CDR1 and CDR2 from the germline V gene are SGHRS and YFSETQ. Trimming cost V 5 bases and J 4 bases; bases outside gene matches: 6. CDR3 nucleotide sequence: TGCGCCAGCAGAAAAGGGACAGGGTCAGAGACCCAGTACTTC. It yields the protein CASRKGTGSETQYF.